This TCR beta chain was recovered during a study of blood T cell repertoires in COVID-19. There are 17 residues in the CDR3. J lost 0 bases, V lost 1 base, and 6 bases had no gene match. Germline-derived CDR1 and CDR2 are SGHVS and FQNEAQ. Methods used by the authors: From reference gene primer amplification, estimates of nucleated cell counts were derived. TCRdb's copy holds only in-frame clones and misses some; the assay was immunoSEQ multiplex PCR. D and trimming come from the DNA, and the V and J calls and clone size come from that table. The profile covers roughly 70,000 clones, with approximately 90% appearing a single time and roughly 6.3% taken by the ten largest.

The TCR was taken from a woman older than 75 with active COVID-19. The chain is built from TRBV7-8 and TRBJ2-3; 8 nucleotides align to TRBD2. Sequences were obtained from peripheral blood. CDR3 sequence: CASSLVRLAGSTDTQYF. The CDR3 bases are TGTGCCAGCAGCTTAGTAAGGCTAGCGGGTAGCACAGATACGCAGTATTTT.